This paragraph covers one TCR beta chain sequence. Assay: immunoSEQ multiplex PCR; the TCRdb copy retains only in-frame clones and omits some. The sample lists some 77,000 clones; roughly nine tenths were seen once. This record comes from a study of technical replicates of blood from a handful of donors. V lost 0 bases and J lost 7, with 16 bases in between. Germline V gene data show CDR1 as MNHEY and CDR2 as SVGAGI. The CDR3 loop spans 16 amino acids. This receptor was identified in a human donor in good health. The genes are TRBV6-5 and TRBJ1-5, with a tentative D call TRBD1 (6 bases). Sequenced sample: T cells isolated from PBMCs. Written as DNA, the CDR3 is TGTGCCAGCAGTTACTCGGGCGTCGGGCAGGGGCAGCCCCAGCATTTT. Encoded protein: CASSYSGVGQGQPQHF.